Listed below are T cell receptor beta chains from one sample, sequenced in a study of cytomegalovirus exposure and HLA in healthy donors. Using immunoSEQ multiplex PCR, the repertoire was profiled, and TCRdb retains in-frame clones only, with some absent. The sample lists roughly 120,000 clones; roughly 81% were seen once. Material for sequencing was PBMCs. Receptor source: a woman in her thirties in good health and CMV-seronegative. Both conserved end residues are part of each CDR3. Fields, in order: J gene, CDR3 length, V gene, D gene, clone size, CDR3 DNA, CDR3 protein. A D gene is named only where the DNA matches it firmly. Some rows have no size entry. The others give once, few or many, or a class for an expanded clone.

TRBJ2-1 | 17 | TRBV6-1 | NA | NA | TGTGCCAGCAGTGAATTGGTGGGCGGGGGCACGGACAATGAGCAGTTCTTC | CASSELVGGGTDNEQFF
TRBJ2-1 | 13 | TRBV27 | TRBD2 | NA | TGTGTCACCCATAGCGGGAGTTTTAATGAGCAGTTCTTC | CVTHSGSFNEQFF
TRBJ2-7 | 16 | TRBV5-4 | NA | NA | TGTGCCAGCAGCTTGGGTCGAGGAAGAGGCCCCTCCGAGCAGTACTTC | CASSLGRGRGPSEQYF
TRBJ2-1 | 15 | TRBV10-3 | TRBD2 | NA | TGTGCCATCAGTGAGTCTAGCGGGGGGAACAATGAGCAGTTCTTC | CAISESSGGNNEQFF
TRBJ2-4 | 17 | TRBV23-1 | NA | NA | TGCGCCAGCAGTCACCATAGGGACATTGTAGCCAAAAACATTCAGTACTTC | CASSHHRDIVAKNIQYF
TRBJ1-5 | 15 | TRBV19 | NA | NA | TGTGCCAGTAGTATAACAGAGTATAGCAATCAGCCCCAGCATTTT | CASSITEYSNQPQHF
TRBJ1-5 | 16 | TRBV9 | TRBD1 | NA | TGTGCCAGCAGCGTAGCCAGGGGGCGAGGTGGTCAGCCCCAGCATTTT | CASSVARGRGGQPQHF
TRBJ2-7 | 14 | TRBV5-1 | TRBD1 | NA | TGCGCCAGCAGCAAGGGACAGGGGGTCTACGAGCAGTACTTC | CASSKGQGVYEQYF
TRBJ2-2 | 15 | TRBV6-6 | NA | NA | TGTGCCAGCAGTTTCAAGACTAAGAACACCGGGGAGCTGTTTTTT | CASSFKTKNTGELFF
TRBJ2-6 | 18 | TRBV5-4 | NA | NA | TGTGCCAGCAGCCCCGGGGGGCGCAGTAGCTCTGGGGCCAACGTCCTGACTTTC | CASSPGGRSSSGANVLTF
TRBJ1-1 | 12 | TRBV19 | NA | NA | TGTGCCAGTACCGTAGGCGGGATTGAAGCTTTCTTT | CASTVGGIEAFF
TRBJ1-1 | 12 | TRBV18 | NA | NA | TGTGCCAGCTCACCACTCGGCGAGGTAGCTTTCTTT | CASSPLGEVAFF
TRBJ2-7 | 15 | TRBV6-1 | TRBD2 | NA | TGTGCCACTTCAGATAGACTAGCGGGCGCCTACGAGCAGTACTTC | CATSDRLAGAYEQYF
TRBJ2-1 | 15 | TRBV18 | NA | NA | TGTGCCAGCTCACCACAATCACCAGGGGTTAATGAGCAGTTCTTC | CASSPQSPGVNEQFF
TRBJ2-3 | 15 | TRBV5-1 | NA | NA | TGCGCCAGCAGCGGCCGGGGGGCCCGCACAGATACGCAGTATTTT | CASSGRGARTDTQYF
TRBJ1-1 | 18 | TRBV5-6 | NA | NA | TGTGCCAGCAGCTTGGCGCTACAGGGCCGCCCTATGAACACTGAAGCTTTCTTT | CASSLALQGRPMNTEAFF
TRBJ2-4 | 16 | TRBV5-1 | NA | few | TGCGCCAGCAGCTTGGGGGGGACAATTGCCAAAAACATTCAGTACTTC | CASSLGGTIAKNIQYF
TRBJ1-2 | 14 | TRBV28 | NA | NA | TGTGCCAGCAGTTTAGGGCAGGGGATCGATGGCTACACCTTC | CASSLGQGIDGYTF
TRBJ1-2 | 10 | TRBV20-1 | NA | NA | TGCAGCCCGGGTAACTATGGCTACACCTTC | CSPGNYGYTF
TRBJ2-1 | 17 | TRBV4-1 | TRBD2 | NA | TGCGCCAGCAGCCAAGGGGCCACTAGCGGGCAAGGATATGAGCAGTTCTTC | CASSQGATSGQGYEQFF
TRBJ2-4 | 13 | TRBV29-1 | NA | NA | TGCAGCGTTGAGAGGGAAGCCAAAAACATTCAGTACTTC | CSVEREAKNIQYF
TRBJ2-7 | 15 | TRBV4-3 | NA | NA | TGCGCCAGCAGCCAACCGCGGGCTAAGTGTTACGAGCAGTACTTC | CASSQPRAKCYEQYF
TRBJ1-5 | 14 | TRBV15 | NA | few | TGTGCCACCAGCGGAGGGCAGGGCTATCAGCCCCAGCATTTT | CATSGGQGYQPQHF
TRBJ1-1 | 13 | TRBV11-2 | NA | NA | TGTGCCAGCAGCTCCTCTCTTATCACTGAAGCTTTCTTT | CASSSSLITEAFF
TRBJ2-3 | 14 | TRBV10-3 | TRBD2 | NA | TGTGCCACCCGAGACGGGGAGGGTACAGATACGCAGTATTTT | CATRDGEGTDTQYF
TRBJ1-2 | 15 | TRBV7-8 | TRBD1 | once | TGTGCCAGCAGCTCCCGATCCGGGACAGCCTATGGCTACACCTTC | CASSSRSGTAYGYTF
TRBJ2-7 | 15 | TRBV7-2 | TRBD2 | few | TGTGCCAGCAGCTTGGGCGGGGGGAAGAAGTACGAGCAGTACTTC | CASSLGGGKKYEQYF
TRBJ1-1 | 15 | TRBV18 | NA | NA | TGTGCCAGCTCACCACCCAGGGGACTGAACACTGAAGCTTTCTTT | CASSPPRGLNTEAFF
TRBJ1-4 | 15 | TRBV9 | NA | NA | TGTGCCAGCAGCGTGGGGGGGGCGGGGAAAGAAAAACTGTTTTTT | CASSVGGAGKEKLFF
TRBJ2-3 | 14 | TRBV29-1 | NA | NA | TGCAGCGTTGAATTGGGCAGCAGCACAGATACGCAGTATTTT | CSVELGSSTDTQYF
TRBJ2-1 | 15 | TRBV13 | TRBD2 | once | TGTGCCAGCAGCCACCGACTAGCGGGAGGAGGAGAGCAGTTCTTC | CASSHRLAGGGEQFF
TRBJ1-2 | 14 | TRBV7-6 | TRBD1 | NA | TGTGCCAGCAGCCAGGGGGACGGGTTATATGGCTACACCTTC | CASSQGDGLYGYTF
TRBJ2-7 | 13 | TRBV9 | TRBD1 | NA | TGTGCCAGCAGCGCCGGGACAGACTTGGAGCAGTACTTC | CASSAGTDLEQYF
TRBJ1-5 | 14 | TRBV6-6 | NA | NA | TGTGCCAGCAGTCCCGGACAGCACAATCAGCCCCAGCATTTT | CASSPGQHNQPQHF
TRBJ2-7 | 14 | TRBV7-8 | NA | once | TGTGCCAGCAGCGCATCTAGGTCATCCTACGAGCAGTACTTC | CASSASRSSYEQYF
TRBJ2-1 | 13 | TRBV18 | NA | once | TGTGCCAGCTCACCAACCCGGGACAATGAGCAGTTCTTC | CASSPTRDNEQFF
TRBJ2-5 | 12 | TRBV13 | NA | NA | TGTGCCAGCAGCTTAGGCGAGAAGACCCAGTACTTC | CASSLGEKTQYF
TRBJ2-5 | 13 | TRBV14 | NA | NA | TGTGCCAGCAGCCAAGTACACACAGAGACCCAGTACTTC | CASSQVHTETQYF
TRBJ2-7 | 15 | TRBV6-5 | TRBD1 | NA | TGTGCCAGCAGTTACTCCTACAGGGGTTTGTACGAGCAGTACTTC | CASSYSYRGLYEQYF
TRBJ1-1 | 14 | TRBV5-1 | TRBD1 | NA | TGCGCCAGCAGGTGGGACAGCGTTAACACTGAAGCTTTCTTT | CASRWDSVNTEAFF
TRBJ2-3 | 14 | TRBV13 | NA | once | TGTGCCAGCAGCCTGGGACATATGAGGGATACGCAGTATTTT | CASSLGHMRDTQYF
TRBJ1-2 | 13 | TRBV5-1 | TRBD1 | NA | TGCGCCACCAGTACAGGGGGCACCTATGGCTACACCTTC | CATSTGGTYGYTF
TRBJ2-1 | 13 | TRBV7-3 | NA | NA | TGTGCCAGCAGCTTAACGCCGGGGTTTGAGCAGTTCTTC | CASSLTPGFEQFF
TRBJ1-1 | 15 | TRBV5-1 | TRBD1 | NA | TGCGCCAGCAGCTCCTCCGACAGGGGGCAAACTGAAGCTTTCTTT | CASSSSDRGQTEAFF
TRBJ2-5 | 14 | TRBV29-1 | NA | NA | TGCAGCGTTGAATTTATTAGGGGTTTGGAGACCCAGTACTTC | CSVEFIRGLETQYF
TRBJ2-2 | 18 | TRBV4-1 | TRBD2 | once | TGCGCCAGCAGCCAAGATTCTCGACTAGCGAAATACACCGGGGAGCTGTTTTTT | CASSQDSRLAKYTGELFF
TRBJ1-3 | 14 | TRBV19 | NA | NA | TGTGCCAGTAGTAGGGGCGGTGCTGGAAACACCATATATTTT | CASSRGGAGNTIYF
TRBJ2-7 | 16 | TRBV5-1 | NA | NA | TGCGCCAGCAGCCGAGGCGAGATGGGTTTCTCCTACGAGCAGTACTTC | CASSRGEMGFSYEQYF
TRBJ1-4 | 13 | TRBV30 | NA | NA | TGTGCCTGGAGTGGACAGATTAATGAAAAACTGTTTTTT | CAWSGQINEKLFF
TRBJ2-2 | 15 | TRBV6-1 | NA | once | TGTGCCAGCATGCCGATCAGGGATGGTACCGGGGAGCTGTTTTTT | CASMPIRDGTGELFF
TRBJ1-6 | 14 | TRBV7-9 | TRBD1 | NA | TGTTCCAGCAGCCCGACAGGGATTAATTCACCCCTCCACTTT | CSSSPTGINSPLHF
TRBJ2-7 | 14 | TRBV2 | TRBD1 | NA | TGTGCCAGCAGTGATGGACAGGGGAACTACGAGCAGTACTTC | CASSDGQGNYEQYF
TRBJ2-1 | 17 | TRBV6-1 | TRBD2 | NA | TGTGCCAGCAGTGAGATGATTGGTAGCGGGCTGGTCAATGAGCAGTTCTTC | CASSEMIGSGLVNEQFF
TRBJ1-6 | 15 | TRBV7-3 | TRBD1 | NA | TGTGCCAGCAGCTCTGGACAGGGGGGCAATTCACCCCTCCACTTT | CASSSGQGGNSPLHF
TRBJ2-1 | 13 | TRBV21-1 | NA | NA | TGTGCCAGCCGGACGGGGGGAAACAATGAGCAGTTCTTC | CASRTGGNNEQFF
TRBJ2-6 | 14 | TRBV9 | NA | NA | TGTGCCAGCGCCAGGGACTCTGGGGCCAACGTCCTGACTTTC | CASARDSGANVLTF
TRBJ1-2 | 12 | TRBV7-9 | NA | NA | TGTGCCAGCAGCTCAGGGACTTATGGCTACACCTTC | CASSSGTYGYTF